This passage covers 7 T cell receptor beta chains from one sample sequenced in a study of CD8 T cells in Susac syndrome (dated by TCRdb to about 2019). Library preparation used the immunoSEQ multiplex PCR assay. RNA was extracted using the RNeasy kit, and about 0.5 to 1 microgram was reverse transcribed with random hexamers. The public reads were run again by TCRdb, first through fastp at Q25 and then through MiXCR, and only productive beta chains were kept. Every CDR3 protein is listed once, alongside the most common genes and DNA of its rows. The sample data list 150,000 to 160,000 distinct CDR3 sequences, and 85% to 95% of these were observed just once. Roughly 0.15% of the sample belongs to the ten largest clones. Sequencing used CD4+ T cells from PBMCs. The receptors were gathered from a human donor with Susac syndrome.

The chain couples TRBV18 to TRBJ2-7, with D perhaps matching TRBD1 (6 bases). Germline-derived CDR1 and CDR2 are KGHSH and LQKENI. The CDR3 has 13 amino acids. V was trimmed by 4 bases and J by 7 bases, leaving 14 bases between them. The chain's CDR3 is CASSLGQSQEQYF. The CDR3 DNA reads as TGTGCCAGCTCACTTGGACAGTCTCAGGAGCAGTACTTC.

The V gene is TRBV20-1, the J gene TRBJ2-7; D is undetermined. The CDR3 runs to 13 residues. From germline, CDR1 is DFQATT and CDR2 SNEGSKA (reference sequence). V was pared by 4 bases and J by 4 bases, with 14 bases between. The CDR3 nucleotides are TGCAGTGCTAAAGGGTCTATCGGGTACGAGCAGTACTTC. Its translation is CSAKGSIGYEQYF.

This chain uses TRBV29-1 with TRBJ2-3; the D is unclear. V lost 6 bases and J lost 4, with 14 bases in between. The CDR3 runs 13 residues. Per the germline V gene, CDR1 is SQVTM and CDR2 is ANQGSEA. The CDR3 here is CSVGIAWADTQYF. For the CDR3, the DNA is TGCAGCGTGGGGATCGCTTGGGCAGATACGCAGTATTTT.

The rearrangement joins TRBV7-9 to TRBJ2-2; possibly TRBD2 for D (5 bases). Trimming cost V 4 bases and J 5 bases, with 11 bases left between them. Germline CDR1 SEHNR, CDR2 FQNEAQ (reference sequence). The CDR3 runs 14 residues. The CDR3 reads CASSSERVTGELFF. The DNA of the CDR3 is TGTGCCAGCAGCTCCGAGAGGGTTACCGGGGAGCTGTTTTTT.

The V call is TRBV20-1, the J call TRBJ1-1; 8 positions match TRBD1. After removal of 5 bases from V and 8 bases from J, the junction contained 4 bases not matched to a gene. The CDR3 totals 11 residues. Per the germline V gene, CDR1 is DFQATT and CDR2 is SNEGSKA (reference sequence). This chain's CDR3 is CSASRTGEAFF. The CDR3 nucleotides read TGCAGTGCTTCAAGGACAGGGGAAGCTTTCTTT.

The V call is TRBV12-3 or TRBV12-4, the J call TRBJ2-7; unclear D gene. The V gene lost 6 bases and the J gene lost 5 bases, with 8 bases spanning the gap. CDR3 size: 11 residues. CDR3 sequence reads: CASRLSNEQYF. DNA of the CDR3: TGTGCCAGCAGACTATCCAACGAGCAGTACTTC.

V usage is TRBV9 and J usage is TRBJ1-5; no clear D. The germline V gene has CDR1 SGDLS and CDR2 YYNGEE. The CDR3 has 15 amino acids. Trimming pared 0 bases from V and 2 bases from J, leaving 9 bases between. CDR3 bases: TGTGCCAGCAGCGTAGGGCCCCCCGGCAATCAGCCCCAGCATTTT. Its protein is CASSVGPPGNQPQHF. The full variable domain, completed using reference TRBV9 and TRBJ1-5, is DSGVTQTPKHLITATGQRVTLRCSPRSGDLSVYWYQQSLDQGLQFLIQYYNGEERAKGNILERFSAQQFPDLHSELNLSSLELGDSALYFCASSVGPPGNQPQHFGDGTRLSIL.